These 3 T cell receptor beta chains came from one sample sequenced in a study of technical replicates of blood from a few donors. The assay was immunoSEQ multiplex PCR, and TCRdb's table has in-frame clones only and misses some. The sample contains about 13,000 clones, 75% to 85% of which appear only once. Material: PBMCs. These receptors all come from a human donor in good health.

The V call is TRBV18, the J call TRBJ1-5; 7 bases are a match to TRBD1. The J segment lost 3 bases and the V segment lost 2 bases, leaving 4 bases of the junction unmatched. Germline V lookup: CDR1 KGHSH, CDR2 LQKENI. This CDR3 is 15 amino acids long. DNA of the CDR3: TGTGCCAGCTCACCAGCCGGGACAGACAATCAGCCCCAGCATTTT. Translating gives CASSPAGTDNQPQHF.

The chain is built from TRBV19 and TRBJ2-3; 7 positions match TRBD1. This CDR3 is built from 14 residues. V was clipped by 6 bases and J by 4 bases; unmatched bases: 7. Germline V gene lookup returns CDR1 LNHDA and CDR2 SQIVND (reference sequence). The chain's CDR3 is CASRAGGRPDTQYF. The CDR3 coding sequence is TGTGCCAGTAGGGCAGGGGGTAGGCCAGATACGCAGTATTTT. The full variable domain, completed using reference TRBV19 and TRBJ2-3, is DGGITQSPKYLFRKEGQNVTLSCEQNLNHDAMYWYRQDPGQGLRLIYYSQIVNDFQKGDIAEGYSVSREKKESFPLTVTSAQKNPTAFYLCASRAGGRPDTQYFGPGTRLTVL.

V is TRBV27 and J is TRBJ2-2; 7 bases are a match to TRBD1. Germline lookup yields CDR1 MNHEY and CDR2 SMNVEV (reference sequence). Trimming took 7 bases from V and 4 from J; bases not matched to a gene: 3. There are 13 residues in the CDR3. The CDR3 coding sequence is TGTGCCAGCAATAAGGGGGCCACCGGGGAGCTGTTTTTT. It yields the protein CASNKGATGELFF.